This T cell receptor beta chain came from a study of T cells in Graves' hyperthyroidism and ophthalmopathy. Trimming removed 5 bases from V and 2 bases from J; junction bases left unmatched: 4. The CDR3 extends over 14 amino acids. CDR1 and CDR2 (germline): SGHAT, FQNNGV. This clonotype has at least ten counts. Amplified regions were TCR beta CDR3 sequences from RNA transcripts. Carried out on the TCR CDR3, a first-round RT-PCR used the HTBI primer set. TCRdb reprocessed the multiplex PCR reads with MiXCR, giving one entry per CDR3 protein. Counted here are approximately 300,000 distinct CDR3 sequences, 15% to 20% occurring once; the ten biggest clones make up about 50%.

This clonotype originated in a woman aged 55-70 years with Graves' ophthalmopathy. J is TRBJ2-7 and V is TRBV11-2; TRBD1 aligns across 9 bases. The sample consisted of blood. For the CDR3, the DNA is TGTGCCAGCAGCGAGCGACAGGGGGCCTACGAGCAGTACTTC. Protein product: CASSERQGAYEQYF.